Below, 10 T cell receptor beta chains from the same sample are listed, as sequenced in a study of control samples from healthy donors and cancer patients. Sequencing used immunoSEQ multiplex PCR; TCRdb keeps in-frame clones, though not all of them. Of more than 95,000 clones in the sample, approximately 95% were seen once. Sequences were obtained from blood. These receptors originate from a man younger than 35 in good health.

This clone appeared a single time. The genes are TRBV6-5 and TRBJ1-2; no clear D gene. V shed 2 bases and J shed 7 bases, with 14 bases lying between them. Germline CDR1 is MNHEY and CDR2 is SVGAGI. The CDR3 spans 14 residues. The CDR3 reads CASSYRGRLIGYTF. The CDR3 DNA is TGTGCCAGCAGTTACCGCGGCAGGTTGATTGGCTACACCTTC.

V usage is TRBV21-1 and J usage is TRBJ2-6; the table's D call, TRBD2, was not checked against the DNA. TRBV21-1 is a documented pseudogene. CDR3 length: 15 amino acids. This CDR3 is CASSTPSSGANVLTF. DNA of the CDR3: TGTGCCAGCAGTACTCCTTCTTCTGGGGCCAACGTCCTGACTTTC.

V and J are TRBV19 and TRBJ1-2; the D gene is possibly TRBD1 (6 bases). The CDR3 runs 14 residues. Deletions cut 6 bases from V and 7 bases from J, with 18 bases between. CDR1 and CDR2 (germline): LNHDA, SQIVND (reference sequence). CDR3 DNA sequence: TGTGCCAGTAGCTCTGGGGGCGAGATAGTTGGCTACACCTTC. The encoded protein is CASSSGGEIVGYTF.

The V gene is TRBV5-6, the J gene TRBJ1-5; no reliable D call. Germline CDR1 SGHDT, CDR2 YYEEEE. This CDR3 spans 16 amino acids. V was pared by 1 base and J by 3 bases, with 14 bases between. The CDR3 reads CASSLFERYLNQPQHF. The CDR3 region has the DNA TGTGCCAGCAGCTTGTTCGAACGATACCTCAATCAGCCCCAGCATTTT.

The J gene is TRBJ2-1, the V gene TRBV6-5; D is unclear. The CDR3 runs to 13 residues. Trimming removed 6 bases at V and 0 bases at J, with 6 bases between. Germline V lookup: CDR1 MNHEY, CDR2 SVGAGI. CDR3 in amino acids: CASSRNSYNEQFF. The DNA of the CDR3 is TGTGCCAGCAGCAGGAACTCCTACAATGAGCAGTTCTTC.

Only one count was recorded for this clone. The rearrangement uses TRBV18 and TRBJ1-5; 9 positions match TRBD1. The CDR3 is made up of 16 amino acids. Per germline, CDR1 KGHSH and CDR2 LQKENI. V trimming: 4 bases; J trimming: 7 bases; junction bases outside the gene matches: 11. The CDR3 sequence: CASSQGTGKHSQPQHF. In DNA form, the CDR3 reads TGTGCCAGCTCACAGGGGACAGGGAAACATAGCCAGCCCCAGCATTTT.

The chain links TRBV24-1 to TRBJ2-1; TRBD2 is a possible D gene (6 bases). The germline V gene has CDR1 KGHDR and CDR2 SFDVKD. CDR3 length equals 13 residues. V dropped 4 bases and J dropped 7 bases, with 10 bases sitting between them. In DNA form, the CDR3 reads TGTGCCACCAGTGACCCGGGGGTGAATGAGCAGTTCTTC. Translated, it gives CATSDPGVNEQFF.

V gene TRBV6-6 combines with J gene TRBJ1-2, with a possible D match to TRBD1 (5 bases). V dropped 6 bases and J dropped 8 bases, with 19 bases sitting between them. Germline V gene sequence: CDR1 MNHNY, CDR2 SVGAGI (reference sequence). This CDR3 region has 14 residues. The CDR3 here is CASSSLGTRGGYTF. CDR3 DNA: TGTGCCAGCAGCTCCCTAGGGACCCGAGGAGGCTACACCTTC.

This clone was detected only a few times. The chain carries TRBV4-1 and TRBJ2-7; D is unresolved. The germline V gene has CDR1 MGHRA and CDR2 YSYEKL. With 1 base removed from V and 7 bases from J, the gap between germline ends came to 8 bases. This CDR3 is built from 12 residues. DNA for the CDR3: TGCGCCAGCAGCCAAGTAGGGTCGGAGCAGTACTTC. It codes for CASSQVGSEQYF.

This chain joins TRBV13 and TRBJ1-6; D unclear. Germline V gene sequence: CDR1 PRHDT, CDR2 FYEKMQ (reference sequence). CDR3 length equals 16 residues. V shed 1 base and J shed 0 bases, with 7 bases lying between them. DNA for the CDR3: TGTGCCAGCAGCTTAGCCCAGAGCTCCTATAATTCACCCCTCCACTTT. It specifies CASSLAQSSYNSPLHF.